This entry features one T cell receptor beta chain sequence. This entry comes from a study of blood T cell repertoires in COVID-19. In the authors' workflow: From reference gene primer amplification, estimates of nucleated cell counts were derived. Profiled with immunoSEQ multiplex PCR; TCRdb holds only in-frame clones, not every one. That table gives V, J and clone size, and the DNA gave D and trimming. The table shows approximately 470,000 clones, with around 87% occurring only once. Deletions cut 2 bases from V and 4 bases from J, with 12 bases between. Germline V lookup: CDR1 SGHAT, CDR2 FQNNGV. This CDR3 comprises 15 residues. Clinical history as reported by participants underpinned cohort assignment. Cohort 3 donors were reported recovered after two negative PCRs, clearance, or symptom resolution.

The chain recombines TRBV11-2 with TRBJ1-3, with unresolved D. The sequenced sample consisted of PBMCs or T cells enriched from blood (not recorded which). The source is a woman under 30 who had recovered from COVID-19. Here the CDR3 reads CASSLNGVEGNTIYF. The CDR3 nucleotides read TGTGCCAGCAGCTTAAACGGGGTAGAGGGAAACACCATATATTTT.